This T cell receptor (beta chain) was sequenced for a study of blood T cell repertoires in COVID-19. Background on the study: Sample material is recorded as cDNA or gDNA derived from T cells, B-cell-depleted T cells, or PBMCs.

The CDR3 has 16 residues. V was pared by 5 bases and J by 4 bases, with 9 bases of the junction left unmatched. CDR1 is PRHDT, CDR2 FYEKMQ, per germline (reference sequence). Donors were grouped by their self-reported clinical history. Per the authors' pipeline: Reference gene primer amplification yielded estimated nucleated cell counts. The protocol was immunoSEQ multiplex PCR, while the TCRdb copy is restricted to in-frame clones and leaves out a portion. The V and J calls and the clone size are those of that table, but D and trimming were determined from the DNA. The table has about 400,000 clones, about 90% seen once.

This clonotype originated in a woman younger than 45 who had recovered from COVID-19. The chain carries TRBV13 and TRBJ2-5; 11 bases align to TRBD2. What was sequenced was PBMCs or T cells enriched from blood (not recorded which). The CDR3 DNA is TGTGCCAGCAGCCCGCGACTAGCGGGAACGGGAGAGACCCAGTACTTC. It encodes CASSPRLAGTGETQYF.